This T cell receptor beta chain emerged from a study of blood T cell repertoires in COVID-19. Study processing details: How many nucleated cells were present was estimated from reference gene primer amplification. Sequencing used immunoSEQ multiplex PCR; TCRdb keeps in-frame clones, though not all of them. For V, J and clone size, that table is used; D and trimming come from the DNA. Of 180,000 or so clones in the sample, 65% to 85% are singletons; the top ten hold approximately 7.9%. This receptor was obtained from a man aged 35 to 55 who had recovered from COVID-19. Sequenced input: PBMCs or T cells enriched from blood (not recorded which).

The CDR3 sequence: CAISPTGTSGTDTQYF. In DNA form, the CDR3 reads TGTGCCATCAGCCCTACCGGGACTAGCGGCACAGATACGCAGTATTTT. The chain joins TRBV10-3 to TRBJ2-3; 10 bases match TRBD2. CDR3 size: 16 residues. Trimming removed 6 bases from V and 1 base from J; junction bases left unmatched: 7. Germline-derived CDR1 and CDR2 are ENHRY and SYGVKD.